This record looks at one T cell receptor beta chain sequence and its context. Germline-derived CDR1 and CDR2 are MDHEN and SYDVKM. This CDR3 comprises 15 residues. V lost 2 bases to trimming and J lost 1 base, with 9 bases between them. The data originate from a study of blood T cell repertoires in COVID-19. Here immunoSEQ multiplex PCR was the method, and the copy in TCRdb shows in-frame clones only, minus some. The sample includes some 190,000 clones, roughly 79% of them seen just once. The V and J genes are TRBV28 and TRBJ1-5; D is uncertain. The sample consisted of peripheral blood. This sequence was found in a woman aged 40 to 49 with COVID-19, enrolled during active disease. The CDR3 here is CASSLRRGSNQPQHF. The DNA of the CDR3 is TGTGCCAGCAGTTTACGTAGAGGGAGCAATCAGCCCCAGCATTTT. The full variable domain, completed using reference TRBV28 and TRBJ1-5, is DVKVTQSSRYLVKRTGEKVFLECVQDMDHENMFWYRQDPGLGLRLIYFSYDVKMKEKGDIPEGYSVSREKKERFSLILESASTNQTSMYLCASSLRRGSNQPQHFGDGTRLSIL.